This T cell receptor beta chain was obtained from a study of T cell repertoires in cytomegalovirus infection. For the study at large: In the study, CMV epitopes included recently identified HLA-C-restricted and well-studied HLA-B-restricted ones.

The germline V gene has CDR1 SGHRS and CDR2 YFSETQ. The CDR3 runs 18 residues. The J segment lost 0 bases and the V segment lost 2 bases, leaving 8 bases of the junction unmatched. A word on this clonotype: Its matching antigen is unknown.

TCRdb recomputed calls from the reads with MiXCR, one row per CDR3 protein. Found here are around 430,000 distinct CDR3 sequences, 40% to 50% of them singletons; the top ten hold about 41%. The specimen comprised cultured PBMCs, sampled from culture after CMV antigen stimulation. The V gene is TRBV5-1, the J gene TRBJ1-1; 12 nucleotides agree with TRBD1. The receptor's source is a human donor in good health (CMV status not recorded). Some clones in this sample may be carry-over from other donors' samples. The CDR3 is CASSFLTGTGGMNTEAFF. In DNA form, the CDR3 reads TGCGCCAGCAGCTTCCTCACCGGGACAGGGGGCATGAACACTGAAGCTTTCTTT.